The rows below give T cell receptor beta chains drawn from one sample of a study of blood T cell repertoires in COVID-19. Libraries were prepared by immunoSEQ multiplex PCR; TCRdb keeps only in-frame clonotypes and omits some of them. Here the sample spans 490,000 or so clones, around 85% being singletons. Sequencing was done on a sample of PBMCs or T cells enriched from blood (not recorded which). Receptors originate from a woman aged 60-70 years who had recovered from COVID-19. Both conserved end residues are part of each CDR3. D genes are given only for firm matches. Expanded clones are given a class, and other clones once, few, many or no size at all.

v_gene	d_gene	abundance	j_gene	CDR3aa	CDR3nt
TRBV7-2	-	-	TRBJ1-5	CASSLVGGQPQHF	TGTGCCAGCAGCTTAGTGGGAGGTCAGCCCCAGCATTTT
TRBV5-1	TRBD1	-	TRBJ2-2	CASRDRDVGELFF	TGCGCCAGCAGGGACAGGGATGTTGGGGAGCTGTTTTTT
TRBV27	TRBD1	-	TRBJ1-5	CASTTLTGGGQPQHF	TGTGCCAGCACCACACTGACAGGGGGCGGTCAGCCCCAGCATTTT
TRBV7-9	-	-	TRBJ1-1	CASSLSSGTEAFF	TGTGCCAGCAGCTTATCATCAGGGACTGAAGCTTTCTTT
TRBV2	-	-	TRBJ2-5	CASRGGETQYF	TGTGCCAGCAGGGGAGGAGAGACCCAGTACTTC
TRBV19	-	few	TRBJ1-3	CASSTFSGNTIYF	TGTGCCAGTAGTACCTTCTCTGGAAACACCATATATTTT
TRBV2	-	-	TRBJ1-1	CASKGIEAFF	TGTGCCAGCAAGGGGATAGAAGCTTTCTTT
TRBV5-1	-	-	TRBJ1-5	CASSLIPGDQPQHF	TGCGCCAGCAGCTTGATTCCGGGGGATCAGCCCCAGCATTTT
TRBV6-4	-	-	TRBJ1-5	CASSDRGSGNQPQHF	TGTGCCAGCAGTGACAGGGGTTCGGGCAATCAGCCCCAGCATTTT
TRBV5-5	-	-	TRBJ1-2	CASSLSGIYGYTF	TGTGCCAGCAGCTTGTCAGGGATCTATGGCTACACCTTC
TRBV6-5	-	-	TRBJ1-6	CATRRNDSPLHF	TGTGCCACGAGGAGGAACGATTCACCCCTCCACTTT
TRBV29-1	-	once	TRBJ1-3	CSVRQGASESGNTIYF	TGCAGCGTGAGGCAGGGTGCAAGCGAATCTGGAAACACCATATATTTT
TRBV3-1/TRBV3-2	-	few	TRBJ1-6	CASSQTRSSGLSPLHF	TGTGCCAGCAGCCAAACCCGGAGCAGCGGACTTTCACCCCTCCACTTT
TRBV5-5	TRBD1	-	TRBJ1-1	CASSPRTGGGGTEAFF	TGTGCCAGCAGCCCACGGACAGGGGGCGGGGGGACTGAAGCTTTCTTT
TRBV6-5	-	once	TRBJ1-5	CASTLGGVGNQPQHF	TGTGCCAGCACCTTGGGGGGGGTTGGCAATCAGCCCCAGCATTTT